The rows below give T cell receptor beta chains drawn from one sample of a study of blood T cells in healthy people across ages. Each CDR3 protein is one row after TCRdb ran MiXCR on the 5' RACE reads. The sample shows about 760,000 distinct CDR3 sequences, 56% of them seen only once. Sequences were obtained from blood. The receptor source for this set is a man aged 40-55 years in good health. CDR3s include the opening cysteine and the closing phenylalanine or tryptophan. The D gene is left open where the match is weak. Some rows mark clone size as missing; the rest say once, few, many or name a class of expanded clone.

>TRBV4-2|TRBD2|TRBJ2-5|few
TGTGCCAGCAGCCAAGATAGGACGGGGGGGACCCAGTACTTC
CASSQDRTGGTQYF
>TRBV4-3|TRBD2|TRBJ2-1|-
TGCGCCAGCAGCCTGCGACAGGGACTAGCGGACAATGAGCAGTTCTTC
CASSLRQGLADNEQFF
>TRBV29-1|-|TRBJ1-1|-
TGCAGCGTTGGACGCAGGGCTGAAGCTTTCTTT
CSVGRRAEAFF
>TRBV6-2/TRBV6-3|-|TRBJ2-5|-
TGTGCCAGCAAAGGGCCCAAGGAGACCCAGTACTTC
CASKGPKETQYF
>TRBV28|-|TRBJ2-3|-
TGTGCCAGCAGTTTATTTGCAGGGCGCACAGATACGCAGTATTTT
CASSLFAGRTDTQYF
>TRBV5-1|TRBD2|TRBJ2-7|few
TGCGCCAGCAGCTTGACCGCGGGAGGAAGCAATGAGCAGTACTTC
CASSLTAGGSNEQYF
>TRBV7-9|TRBD1|TRBJ1-2|-
TGTGCGTTTGAAGCAGGCGGACAGGGTCTTGGCTACACCTTC
CAFEAGGQGLGYTF
>TRBV5-1|-|TRBJ1-4|-
TGCGCCAGCAGCTTGGAAGGGCCTAATGAAAAACTGTTTTTT
CASSLEGPNEKLFF
>TRBV28|-|TRBJ1-5|few
TGTGCCAGCAGGGGTCCGGGAGGTCAGCCCCAGCATTTT
CASRGPGGQPQHF
>TRBV29-1|TRBD2|TRBJ2-1|-
TGCAGCGCCAGAGCGGGAGGGCTGAACAATGAGCAGTTCTTC
CSARAGGLNNEQFF
>TRBV11-3|TRBD2|TRBJ2-4|-
TGTGCCAGCAGCGCCCCTAGGGAGGGGCACCTAGCCAAAAACATTCAGTACTTC
CASSAPREGHLAKNIQYF
>TRBV6-2/TRBV6-3|TRBD2|TRBJ2-3|-
TGTGCCAGCAGTTACTCGAGTACTAGCGGGAGCACAGATACGCAGTATTTT
CASSYSSTSGSTDTQYF
>TRBV5-1|-|TRBJ2-1|-
TGCGCCAGCAGGAGTGGCACGACACTGAGCTCCTACAATGAGCAGTTCTTC
CASRSGTTLSSYNEQFF
>TRBV15|-|TRBJ2-3|-
TGTGCCACCAGCAGAGATTCAATGTGGTCGGATACGCAGTATTTT
CATSRDSMWSDTQYF
>TRBV10-3|-|TRBJ1-2|few
TGTGCCATTGCGCAGTCCCCAAGGCTGGGAGAAGATGGCTACACCTTC
CAIAQSPRLGEDGYTF
>TRBV27|TRBD1|TRBJ2-5|-
TGTGCCAGCAGTCTCCGGACAGGGCGAGAGACCCAGTACTTC
CASSLRTGRETQYF
>TRBV11-2|-|TRBJ2-5|once
TGTGCCAGCAGCTTATCCGGGAGCAAGAACAATGAGCAGTACTTC
CASSLSGSKNNEQYF
>TRBV12-3/TRBV12-4|-|TRBJ2-3|-
TGTGCCACAGCGACAGCGGTTACGCAGTATTTT
CATATAVTQYF
>TRBV12-3/TRBV12-4|-|TRBJ1-2|-
TGTGCCAGCAGGGTCGGGACAAACTATGGCTACACCTTC
CASRVGTNYGYTF
>TRBV11-1|TRBD1|TRBJ2-5|-
TGTGCCAGCAGCTATAACAGGGGCCAGGAGACCCAGTACTTC
CASSYNRGQETQYF
>TRBV10-3|-|TRBJ2-5|-
TGTGCCATCAGTGGACAGGCCGACCAAGAGACCCAGTACTTC
CAISGQADQETQYF
>TRBV13|TRBD2|TRBJ2-6|-
TGTGCCAGCAGCTTTGGGGGGGCTGGGGCCAACGTCCTGACTTTC
CASSFGGAGANVLTF
>TRBV6-2/TRBV6-3|-|TRBJ1-1|few
TGTGCCAGCAGTTACCGGCGGACCACTCTCACTGAAGCTTTCTTT
CASSYRRTTLTEAFF
>TRBV6-5|TRBD1|TRBJ2-7|-
TGTGCCAGCAGTTACTCCGGGACAGCTAGCGAGCAGTACTTC
CASSYSGTASEQYF
>TRBV30|-|TRBJ2-4|-
TGTGCCTGGAGTGAAAGGGGGAGAGGGGTAGCCAAAAACATTCAGTACTTC
CAWSERGRGVAKNIQYF
>TRBV6-2/TRBV6-3|-|TRBJ2-5|-
TGTGCCAGCAGTGGCCTGCGGGGCGACAACGATCAGTACTTC
CASSGLRGDNDQYF
>TRBV7-3|TRBD2|TRBJ2-1|-
TGTGCCAGCAGTCCGCGGGAGGTGGTCTACAATGAGCAGTTCTTC
CASSPREVVYNEQFF
>TRBV4-3|-|TRBJ2-7|-
TGCGCCAGCAGCCAAGACCAGAAAGCCTACGAGCAGTACTTC
CASSQDQKAYEQYF
>TRBV3-1|TRBD2|TRBJ2-1|-
TGTGCCAGCAGCCTAAGGGTACTAGCGGGAGCTGAGCAGTTCTTC
CASSLRVLAGAEQFF
>TRBV9|TRBD1|TRBJ1-4|once
TGTGCCAGCAGCGATTCAGGGGGCAGGGATGAAAAACTGTTTTTT
CASSDSGGRDEKLFF
>TRBV4-3|-|TRBJ2-7|-
TGCGCCAGCAGCCAAGACGACGGGAGTGACGAGCAGTACTTC
CASSQDDGSDEQYF
>TRBV21-1|-|TRBJ2-5|-
TGTGCCAGCAGGCGTCTCGAGGGAGGGAATGGGGAGACCCAGTACTTC
CASRRLEGGNGETQYF
>TRBV4-2|TRBD2|TRBJ2-7|-
TGTGCCAGCAGCCAAGGACCACTGAGGGTAAGCGGGGGCCAGGCGTACGAGCAGTACTTC
CASSQGPLRVSGGQAYEQYF
>TRBV6-1|-|TRBJ2-7|-
TGTGCCACCCAGGCCGGGACAACCGGCTCCTACGAGCAGTACTTC
CATQAGTTGSYEQYF
>TRBV20-1|TRBD2|TRBJ2-2|-
TGCAGTGCTAGAGGCCTAGCGGGGTACACCGGGGAGCTGTTTTTT
CSARGLAGYTGELFF
>TRBV12-3/TRBV12-4|-|TRBJ2-1|once
TGTGCCAGCAGTACTGGGGGCGCCTACAATGAGCAGTTCTTC
CASSTGGAYNEQFF
>TRBV4-2|-|TRBJ2-5|few
TGTGCCAGCAGCCAAGGGGGTGGGGGCAGTCGATTCCTTCAAGAGACCCAGTACTTC
CASSQGGGGSRFLQETQYF
>TRBV7-2|TRBD1|TRBJ2-3|-
TGTGCCAGCAGCTCCCACAGGGGGCGAACAAATACGCAGTATTTT
CASSSHRGRTNTQYF
>TRBV4-2|-|TRBJ2-1|-
TGTGCCAGCAGCCTGAATATTAGACACAATGAGCAGTTCTTC
CASSLNIRHNEQFF
>TRBV4-3|-|TRBJ2-1|-
TGCGCCAGCAGCCAAGGGACACTGATAGCGGAAAGCTCCTACAATGAGCAGTTCTTC
CASSQGTLIAESSYNEQFF
>TRBV25-1|-|TRBJ1-2|-
TGTGCCAGCACCAAGACAGGAAACTATGGCTACACCTTC
CASTKTGNYGYTF
>TRBV4-3|-|TRBJ2-7|-
TGCGCCAGCAGCCAAGAGGGCCGGGACATCCGCTACGAGCAGTACTTC
CASSQEGRDIRYEQYF
>TRBV5-1|-|TRBJ2-3|-
TGCGCCAGCAGCTTGGCCAGGGTTGGAGATACGCAGTATTTT
CASSLARVGDTQYF
>TRBV27|-|TRBJ2-7|-
TGTGCCAGCAGTAGGGATCAGGGCTGGAATAGCGAGCAGTACTTC
CASSRDQGWNSEQYF
>TRBV2|TRBD1|TRBJ1-4|-
TGTGCCAGCAGTGAAAGGGGACAGGGGGATGAAAAACTGTTTTTT
CASSERGQGDEKLFF
>TRBV5-5|-|TRBJ1-4|-
TGTGCCAGCAGACTGGACAGATTAGGGTCTGAAAAACTGTTTTTT
CASRLDRLGSEKLFF
>TRBV20-1|-|TRBJ2-7|-
TGCAGTGCTAGCCACGACTGGGGGTCCTACGAGCAGTACTTC
CSASHDWGSYEQYF
>TRBV7-2|TRBD1|TRBJ2-1|few
TGTGCCAGCAGTCGCGGACAGGCAGAGCAGTTCTTC
CASSRGQAEQFF
>TRBV24-1|TRBD1|TRBJ1-5|-
TGTGCCACCAGTGTCGGGACAGGGCCAAGCAATCAGCCCCAGCATTTT
CATSVGTGPSNQPQHF
>TRBV29-1|-|TRBJ1-2|-
TGCAGCGCGGACAGTTTCTATGGCTACACCTTC
CSADSFYGYTF
>TRBV4-2|TRBD2|TRBJ2-7|-
TGTGCCAGCAGCCAATTGGGACTAGCGGCAACCTACGAGCAGTACTTC
CASSQLGLAATYEQYF
>TRBV5-6|-|TRBJ1-1|-
TGTGCCAGCAGCTTGCTTTCAGCGCGAATGAACACTGAAGCTTTCTTT
CASSLLSARMNTEAFF
>TRBV27|-|TRBJ1-6|-
TGTGCCAGCAGTTCATCCCCCGGGACGGGTCTGGGACTTAATTCACCCCTCCACTTT
CASSSSPGTGLGLNSPLHF
>TRBV9|-|TRBJ2-1|-
TGTGCCAGCAGCGTCGTCGAATTCGGGTCCTACAATGAGCAGTTCTTC
CASSVVEFGSYNEQFF
>TRBV5-1|-|TRBJ2-5|-
TGCGCCAGCAGCTTGAAGGGAGGACCAGTGGACCAGTACTTC
CASSLKGGPVDQYF
>TRBV9|TRBD1|TRBJ1-6|few
TGTGCCAGCAGCGCTTCGACAGGGGGCAGTTATTCACCCCTCCACTTT
CASSASTGGSYSPLHF
>TRBV4-3|-|TRBJ2-5|-
TGCGCCAGCAGCAAATTTAGAGGAAGTTCGTACCAAGAGACCCAGTACTTC
CASSKFRGSSYQETQYF